The rows below give T cell receptor beta chains drawn from one sample of a study of technical replicates of blood from a handful of donors. Sequencing used immunoSEQ multiplex PCR; TCRdb keeps in-frame clones, though not all of them. In the table there are about 83,000 clones, 90% to 95% of which are singletons. Sequenced sample: T cells isolated from PBMCs. Receptors were obtained from a human donor in good health. Both conserved end residues are part of each CDR3. D genes are given only for firm matches. Part of the rows lack a size; the others show once, few, many or a class for expanded clones.

>-|TRBJ1-6|TRBV7-6|-
CASSLVGDLSYNSPLHF
TGTGCCAGCAGCTTAGTAGGGGATCTCTCCTATAATTCACCCCTCCACTTT
>-|TRBJ2-7|TRBV14|-
CASKQKRVPTLYEQYF
TGTGCCAGTAAACAGAAGCGGGTGCCTACCCTATACGAGCAGTACTTC
>-|TRBJ1-5|TRBV10-2|many
CASTKGGYSNQPQHF
TGCGCCAGCACCAAGGGAGGGTATAGCAATCAGCCCCAGCATTTT
>TRBD2|TRBJ2-5|TRBV2|once
CASIKLAGGQETQYF
TGTGCCAGCATTAAACTAGCGGGGGGGCAAGAGACCCAGTACTTC
>TRBD2|TRBJ2-3|TRBV7-9|-
CASSTGLAADTQYF
TGTGCCAGCAGCACCGGACTAGCGGCAGATACGCAGTATTTT
>-|TRBJ1-1|TRBV2|-
CASSEQAGRNTEAFF
TGTGCCAGCAGTGAGCAGGCGGGAAGGAACACTGAAGCTTTCTTT
>-|TRBJ1-5|TRBV19|-
CAGGVSNQPQHF
TGTGCCGGGGGGGTTAGCAATCAGCCCCAGCATTTT
>-|TRBJ2-7|TRBV5-1|-
CASSLVVGPSSYEQYF
TGCGCCAGCAGCTTGGTGGTGGGGCCGAGCTCCTACGAGCAGTACTTC
>-|TRBJ2-3|TRBV5-5|-
CASSFAPGTDTQYF
TGTGCCAGCAGCTTTGCCCCGGGGACAGATACGCAGTATTTT
>-|TRBJ1-2|TRBV14|-
CASSQDNRAGYTF
TGTGCCAGCAGCCAAGATAACAGGGCCGGCTACACCTTC
>TRBD1|TRBJ1-5|TRBV4-1|-
CASSQTGYNQPQHF
TGCGCCAGCAGCCAGACAGGGTACAATCAGCCCCAGCATTTT
>TRBD1|TRBJ2-1|TRBV30|-
CAWAVPRGPIGYSYNEQFF
TGTGCCTGGGCCGTGCCTAGGGGGCCAATTGGTTATTCCTACAATGAGCAGTTCTTC
>-|TRBJ2-1|TRBV4-1|-
CASSQPAAPDSYNEQFF
TGCGCCAGCAGCCAGCCAGCGGCTCCAGACTCCTACAATGAGCAGTTCTTC
>-|TRBJ1-1|TRBV5-1|-
CASSLVSGNTEAFF
TGCGCCAGCAGCTTGGTGTCGGGAAACACTGAAGCTTTCTTT
>TRBD1|TRBJ1-1|TRBV19|-
CASSPGQGGALNTEAFF
TGTGCCAGTAGTCCAGGACAGGGAGGGGCGTTGAACACTGAAGCTTTCTTT
>-|TRBJ1-3|TRBV7-9|-
CASSLIVLYGNTIYF
TGTGCCAGCAGCTTAATAGTCCTTTACGGAAACACCATATATTTT
>TRBD1|TRBJ2-7|TRBV10-2|-
CASLRDRNYEQYF
TGCGCCAGCCTCCGGGACAGAAATTACGAGCAGTACTTC
>-|TRBJ1-2|TRBV28|-
CASSQNGGLGNYGYTF
TGTGCCAGCAGCCAAAACGGGGGACTGGGAAACTATGGCTACACCTTC
>TRBD1|TRBJ1-6|TRBV5-4|-
CASSLGQGMDSPLHF
TGTGCCAGCAGCTTGGGACAGGGAATGGATTCACCCCTCCACTTT
>TRBD1|TRBJ2-7|TRBV6-1|-
CASTRTGNEQYF
TGTGCCAGCACCCGGACAGGGAACGAGCAGTACTTC
>-|TRBJ1-2|TRBV5-4|once
CASSLVAGYGYTF
TGTGCCAGCAGCTTGGTTGCGGGCTATGGCTACACCTTC
>TRBD1|TRBJ1-2|TRBV5-1|-
CASSSPGQGNYGYTF
TGCGCCAGCAGCTCACCGGGACAGGGGAACTATGGCTACACCTTC
>TRBD1|TRBJ2-1|TRBV7-8|-
CASSFRDSSYNEQFF
TGTGCCAGCAGCTTTAGGGACAGCTCCTACAATGAGCAGTTCTTC
>TRBD2|TRBJ2-1|TRBV5-6|-
CASSSGGTQQFF
TGTGCCAGCAGCTCGGGGGGGACCCAGCAGTTCTTC
>-|TRBJ1-1|TRBV9|-
CASSINPRQVQPNTEAFF
TGTGCCAGCAGCATAAATCCGAGACAGGTTCAACCGAACACTGAAGCTTTCTTT
>TRBD1|TRBJ1-2|TRBV27|-
CASRTGTGRSLGYGYTF
TGTGCCAGCCGGACCGGGACAGGGCGGTCTCTAGGCTATGGCTACACCTTC